This T cell receptor beta chain was identified in a study of T cell responses to AZD1222 COVID-19 vaccine. Of note for this clone: As yet, its antigen is unknown.

Germline loops: CDR1 SEHNR, CDR2 FQNEAQ (reference sequence). Deletions cut 5 bases from V and 5 bases from J, with 18 bases between. CDR3 length: 15 residues. TCRdb's table, derived via immunoSEQ multiplex PCR, lists solely in-frame clones and lacks some. The sample yields around 170,000 clones, about nine tenths seen once. Findings and caveats of the study: Most donors were white British, females outnumbered males, and clonal diversity was possibly underestimated. No repertoire was sampled before or during the peak T cell response, only after it.

The clonotype originates from an adult in good health. This chain uses TRBV7-9 with TRBJ1-2; unclear D gene. The sequences come from peripheral blood, collected on day 0 of AZD1222 vaccination. CDR3 amino acids: CASSPGPAPQYGYTF. The CDR3 DNA reads as TGTGCCAGCAGCCCCGGACCGGCACCTCAATATGGCTACACCTTC.